A selection of T cell receptor beta chains follows, all from one sample in a study of blood T cell repertoires in COVID-19. Clones were sequenced by immunoSEQ multiplex PCR, and TCRdb holds only the in-frame ones, with some missing. The sample records roughly 520,000 clones, roughly 90% being singletons. Sequenced material: PBMCs or T cells enriched from blood (not recorded which). The receptors were sampled from a woman between 35 and 50 years old who had recovered from COVID-19. Both conserved end residues are part of each CDR3. D genes are given only for firm matches. A clone size is listed for some rows: how often the clone was seen (once, few, many), or a class if it is expanded.

TRBV11-3,few,TRBJ1-6,NA,TGTGCCAGCAGCTCCAGACCATCACCCGAGGATTCACCCCTCCACTTT,CASSSRPSPEDSPLHF
TRBV12-3/TRBV12-4,NA,TRBJ2-1,TRBD2,TGTGCCAGCAGTTTCGGGCTAGCGGGAGACCAGTTCTTC,CASSFGLAGDQFF
TRBV5-1,NA,TRBJ1-1,TRBD1,TGCGCCAGCAGCTGGGGGGACAGTTTGTGGGGCACTGAAGCTTTCTTT,CASSWGDSLWGTEAFF
TRBV11-2,NA,TRBJ2-1,NA,TGTGCCAGCAGCTTAGAGGCCAGCTACAATGAGCAGTTCTTC,CASSLEASYNEQFF
TRBV6-5,NA,TRBJ1-2,TRBD1,TGTGCCAGCAGATCCCCGGGACAGGGGGGAGGCTACACCTTC,CASRSPGQGGGYTF
TRBV9,NA,TRBJ1-4,NA,TGTGCCAGCAGCTCCCGGGAACAGAAGGGTGAAAAACTGTTTTTT,CASSSREQKGEKLFF
TRBV7-2,NA,TRBJ1-1,TRBD1,TGTGCCAGCATCAGGGGGCCGGTGAACACTGAAGCTTTCTTT,CASIRGPVNTEAFF
TRBV18,NA,TRBJ2-7,NA,TGTGCCAGCTCACCACTCGGGGTCGAGCAGTACTTC,CASSPLGVEQYF
TRBV7-2,few,TRBJ2-1,TRBD2,TGTGCCAGCAGCATCGGACTAGCGGGTACTAATGAGCAGTTCTTC,CASSIGLAGTNEQFF
TRBV6-2/TRBV6-3,NA,TRBJ2-5,TRBD2,TGTGCCAGCAGTCCCGAGACCGGGACTAGCCAGCTACCTCGATACTTC,CASSPETGTSQLPRYF
TRBV11-3,NA,TRBJ2-1,TRBD2,TGTGCCAGCAGCCCGGGACTAGCTTATGAGCAGTTCTTC,CASSPGLAYEQFF
TRBV5-4,NA,TRBJ2-1,TRBD1,TGTGCCAGCAGCTCTCGACAGGGTAACTACAATGAGCAGTTCTTC,CASSSRQGNYNEQFF
TRBV5-5,NA,TRBJ1-1,TRBD1,TGTGCCAGCAGAGTAACAGGGGAGGTCACTGAAGCTTTCTTT,CASRVTGEVTEAFF
TRBV12-3/TRBV12-4,few,TRBJ2-2,NA,TGTGCCAGCAGTTTTTTAGTCGGGGAGCTGTTTTTT,CASSFLVGELFF
TRBV3-1/TRBV3-2,NA,TRBJ1-1,NA,TGTGCCAGCAGCCACAATCTGAACACTGAAGCTTTCTTT,CASSHNLNTEAFF
TRBV6-2/TRBV6-3,NA,TRBJ1-5,NA,TGTGCCAGCAGCTCCGATACAGGGATCTTAAGTCAGCCCCAGCATTTT,CASSSDTGILSQPQHF
TRBV6-1,NA,TRBJ2-2,NA,TGTGCCAGCAGTGAGAGGGGCAGGGGAAACCAGAACACCGGGGAGCTGTTTTTT,CASSERGRGNQNTGELFF
TRBV4-1,NA,TRBJ1-1,TRBD1,TGCGCCAGCAGCCTTAAGTTAGGACAGGGAGGGAACACTGAAGCTTTCTTT,CASSLKLGQGGNTEAFF
TRBV29-1,NA,TRBJ2-3,NA,TGCAGCGTCACCCGGGACACGCACACAGATACGCAGTATTTT,CSVTRDTHTDTQYF
TRBV3-1/TRBV3-2,NA,TRBJ1-1,NA,TGTGCCAGCAGCCAGGGCATCAACACTGAAGCTTTCTTT,CASSQGINTEAFF
TRBV5-1,NA,TRBJ2-7,TRBD2,TGCGCCAGCAGCCGAGCCAGGACTAGCGGGAGTTACGAGCAGTACTTC,CASSRARTSGSYEQYF
TRBV11-3,NA,TRBJ1-1,NA,TGTGCCAGCAGCTCACAGGTCGGGCTGAACACTGAAGCTTTCTTT,CASSSQVGLNTEAFF
TRBV4-1,NA,TRBJ2-3,NA,TGCGCCAGCAGCCTGATCCAAACTAGCACAGATACGCAGTATTTT,CASSLIQTSTDTQYF
TRBV21-1,NA,TRBJ1-2,NA,TGTGCCAGCAGCCCCGCCCCGACAGTTTATGGCTACACCTTC,CASSPAPTVYGYTF
TRBV7-6,once,TRBJ1-2,TRBD1,TGTGCCAGCAGCAGGAGCAGGGGGGATGGCTACACCTTC,CASSRSRGDGYTF
TRBV6-1,NA,TRBJ1-1,NA,TGTGCCAGCAGTGATCTGGAGAGACCGAACACTGAAGCTTTCTTT,CASSDLERPNTEAFF
TRBV5-4,NA,TRBJ2-1,TRBD1,TGTGCCAGCAGCCCTACAGGGGGGAGCTCCTACAATGAGCAGTTCTTC,CASSPTGGSSYNEQFF
TRBV2,NA,TRBJ1-5,NA,TGTGCCAGCAGGGACCGGACTCCCAGGAGCAATCAGCCCCAGCATTTT,CASRDRTPRSNQPQHF
TRBV30,NA,TRBJ2-7,NA,TGTGCCTCTAAAGGACAGTCCACCTACGAGCAGTACTTC,CASKGQSTYEQYF
TRBV7-9,NA,TRBJ1-6,NA,TGTGCCAGCAGCCAAGCGGAGGATTCACCCCTCCACTTT,CASSQAEDSPLHF
TRBV5-1,NA,TRBJ2-6,TRBD2,TGCGCCAGCAAACTAGCGGGAGGATTTATTAGCTCTGGGGCCAACGTCCTGACTTTC,CASKLAGGFISSGANVLTF